The entry below gives a single TCR beta chain sequence along with its context. Antigen unknown. This entry comes from a study of radiotherapy plus CTLA-4 blockade in lung cancer. Overall study: Roughly a sixth of enrolled patients responded objectively, and more than 25% had disease control. Study findings and constraints: The best prediction of response reportedly came from early blood T cell clone dynamics, with interferon-beta. Researchers report tumor-derived TCR clones expanding in blood after radiotherapy plus ipilimumab.

Only in-frame clones appear in the TCRdb table, and some are missing; sequencing was by immunoSEQ multiplex PCR. The sample has approximately 75,000 clones, roughly 75% seen once. In chemo-refractory metastatic non-small-cell lung cancer, patients got ipilimumab CTLA-4 blockade together with focal radiation. V shed 6 bases and J 3 bases; nucleotides not matched to a gene: 7. The CDR3 runs 14 residues. CDR1 is SNHLY and CDR2 is FYNNEI in the germline V gene. The sequencing used peripheral blood, collected from a patient treated with radiotherapy plus ipilimumab. This chain joins TRBV2 and TRBJ1-2, with 7 bases identical to TRBD1. This TCR was sampled from a human donor with non-small cell lung cancer who had a complete response to radiotherapy plus ipilimumab. The CDR3 here is CASRDRVPDYGYTF. The CDR3, as DNA: TGTGCCAGCAGAGACAGGGTACCCGACTATGGCTACACCTTC.